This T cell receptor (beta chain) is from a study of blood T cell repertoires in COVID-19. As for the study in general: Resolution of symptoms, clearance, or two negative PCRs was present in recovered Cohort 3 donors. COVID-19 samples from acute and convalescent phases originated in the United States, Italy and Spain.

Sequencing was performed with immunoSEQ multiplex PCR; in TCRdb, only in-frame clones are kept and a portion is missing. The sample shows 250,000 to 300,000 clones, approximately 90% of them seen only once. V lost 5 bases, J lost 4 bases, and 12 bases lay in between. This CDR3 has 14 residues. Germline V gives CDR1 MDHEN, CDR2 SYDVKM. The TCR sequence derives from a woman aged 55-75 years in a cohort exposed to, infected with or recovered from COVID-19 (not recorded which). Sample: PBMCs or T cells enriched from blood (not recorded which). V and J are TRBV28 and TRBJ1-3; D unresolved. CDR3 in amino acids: CASSLSVVGNTIYF. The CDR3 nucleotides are TGTGCCAGCAGTCTTAGTGTGGTCGGAAACACCATATATTTT.